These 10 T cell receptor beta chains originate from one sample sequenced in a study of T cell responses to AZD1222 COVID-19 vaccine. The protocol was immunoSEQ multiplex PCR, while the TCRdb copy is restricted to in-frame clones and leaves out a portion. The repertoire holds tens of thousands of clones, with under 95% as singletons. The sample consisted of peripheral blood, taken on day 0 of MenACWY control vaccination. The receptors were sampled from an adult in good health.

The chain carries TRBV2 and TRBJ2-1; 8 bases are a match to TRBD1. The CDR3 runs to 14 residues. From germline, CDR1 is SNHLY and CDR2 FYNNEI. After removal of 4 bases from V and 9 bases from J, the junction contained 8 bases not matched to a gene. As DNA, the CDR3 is TGTGCCAGCAGTGGGACAGGGTCGGTTGGTGAGCAGTTCTTC. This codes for CASSGTGSVGEQFF.

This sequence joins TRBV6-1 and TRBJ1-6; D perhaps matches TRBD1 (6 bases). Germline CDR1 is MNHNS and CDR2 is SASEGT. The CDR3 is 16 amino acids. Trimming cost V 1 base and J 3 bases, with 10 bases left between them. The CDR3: CASSEDGQHYNSPLHF. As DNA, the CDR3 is TGTGCCAGCAGTGAAGACGGACAGCACTATAATTCACCCCTCCACTTT.

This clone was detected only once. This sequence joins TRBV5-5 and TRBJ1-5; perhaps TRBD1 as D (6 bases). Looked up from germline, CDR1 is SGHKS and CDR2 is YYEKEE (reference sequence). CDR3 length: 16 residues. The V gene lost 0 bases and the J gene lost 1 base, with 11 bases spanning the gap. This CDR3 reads CASSLVTGASNQPQHF. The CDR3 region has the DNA TGTGCCAGCAGCTTGGTTACGGGGGCGAGCAATCAGCCCCAGCATTTT.

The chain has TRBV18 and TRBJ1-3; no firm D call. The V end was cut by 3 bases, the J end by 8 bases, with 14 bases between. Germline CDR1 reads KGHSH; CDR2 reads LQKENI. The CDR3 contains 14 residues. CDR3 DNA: TGTGCCAGCTCACCCCCGGGAGTTTTGGACACCATATATTTT. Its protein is CASSPPGVLDTIYF.

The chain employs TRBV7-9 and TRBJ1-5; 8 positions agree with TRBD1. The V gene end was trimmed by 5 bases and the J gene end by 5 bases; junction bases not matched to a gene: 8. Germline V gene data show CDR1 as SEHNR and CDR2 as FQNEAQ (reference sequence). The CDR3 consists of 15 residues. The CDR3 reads CASSPGQGEYQPQHF. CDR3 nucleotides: TGTGCCAGCAGCCCCGGACAGGGTGAATATCAGCCCCAGCATTTT.

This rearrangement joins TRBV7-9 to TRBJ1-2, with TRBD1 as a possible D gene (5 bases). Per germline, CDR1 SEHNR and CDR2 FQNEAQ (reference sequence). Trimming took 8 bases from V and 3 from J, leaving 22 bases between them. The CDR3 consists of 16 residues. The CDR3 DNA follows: TGTGCCAGCGGACCCAGCGGGACGGCTACCTACTATGGCTACACCTTC. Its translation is CASGPSGTATYYGYTF.

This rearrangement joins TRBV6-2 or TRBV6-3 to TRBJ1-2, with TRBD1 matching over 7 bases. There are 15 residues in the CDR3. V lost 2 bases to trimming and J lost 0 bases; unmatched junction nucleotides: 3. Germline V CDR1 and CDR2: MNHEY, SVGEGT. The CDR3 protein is CASSYTGEPNYGYTF. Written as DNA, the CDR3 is TGTGCCAGCAGTTACACAGGGGAACCTAACTATGGCTACACCTTC.

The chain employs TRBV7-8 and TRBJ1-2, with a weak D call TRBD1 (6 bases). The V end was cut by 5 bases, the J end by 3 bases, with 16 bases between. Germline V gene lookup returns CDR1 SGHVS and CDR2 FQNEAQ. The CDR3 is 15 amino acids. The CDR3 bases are TGTGCCAGCAGCCAAGGTGGGGGCAGGGACTATGGCTACACCTTC. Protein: CASSQGGGRDYGYTF.

The CDR3 DNA follows: TGTGCCAGCAGCGTAGGACAGTCTGGGGCCAACGTCCTGACTTTC. It yields the protein CASSVGQSGANVLTF. The genes are TRBV27 and TRBJ2-6; TRBD1 is a possible D gene (6 bases). Germline values: CDR1 MNHEY, CDR2 SMNVEV (reference sequence). V lost 6 bases, J lost 1 base, and 10 bases lay in between. The CDR3 runs to 15 residues. Variable domain in full (rest from reference TRBV27 and TRBJ2-6): EAQVTQNPRYLITVTGKKLTVTCSQNMNHEYMSWYRQDPGLGLRQIYYSMNVEVTDKGDVPEGYKVSRKEKRNFPLILESPSPNQTSLYFCASSVGQSGANVLTFGAGSRLTVL.

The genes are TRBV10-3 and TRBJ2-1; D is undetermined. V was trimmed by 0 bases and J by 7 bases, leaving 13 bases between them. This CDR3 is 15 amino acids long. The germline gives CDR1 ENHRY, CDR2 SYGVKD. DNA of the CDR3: TGTGCCATCAGTGAGTCGGTAGGGCTGGTAAATGAGCAGTTCTTC. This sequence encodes CAISESVGLVNEQFF.